These T cell receptor beta chains were read from a single sample in a study of OX40 agonist ivuxolimab in advanced cancers. The method was immunoSEQ multiplex PCR; TCRdb's version includes in-frame clones alone and lacks a portion of them. The table has 150,000 to 180,000 clones, roughly 94% seen once; the top ten hold just over 0.3%. The sequencing here drew on CD4+ or CD8+ T cells sorted from blood, taken in a trial of the OX40 agonist ivuxolimab. These receptors were collected from an adult with an advanced solid tumor such as melanoma, head and neck, liver or kidney cancer. Both conserved end residues are part of each CDR3. A D gene is named only where the DNA matches it firmly. A row's size may be missing; if present it is once, few, many or a size class.

j_call | clone_size | v_call | d_call | cdr3_aa | cdr3_nt
TRBJ2-7 | NA | TRBV5-1 | NA | CASSPAGANYEQYF | TGCGCCAGCAGCCCCGCGGGGGCGAACTACGAGCAGTACTTC
TRBJ2-5 | NA | TRBV9 | TRBD1 | CASSLRTGPETQYF | TGTGCCAGCAGCCTTCGGACAGGCCCGGAGACCCAGTACTTC
TRBJ1-1 | NA | TRBV7-6 | NA | CASSSVRGSNTEAFF | TGTGCCAGCAGCTCCGTGCGGGGCTCGAACACTGAAGCTTTCTTT
TRBJ1-1 | NA | TRBV6-1 | TRBD1 | CASRDRGDTEAFF | TGTGCCAGCAGGGACAGGGGGGACACTGAAGCTTTCTTT
TRBJ2-4 | NA | TRBV19 | NA | CASSILRASYAKNIQYF | TGTGCCAGTAGTATTTTGAGGGCCAGCTATGCCAAAAACATTCAGTACTTC
TRBJ2-7 | NA | TRBV7-2 | NA | CASSSQKEQYF | TGTGCCAGCAGCTCCCAGAAAGAGCAGTACTTC
TRBJ2-7 | NA | TRBV4-3 | TRBD1 | CASSLAGTANYEQYF | TGCGCCAGCAGCCTAGCCGGGACAGCGAACTACGAGCAGTACTTC
TRBJ1-1 | NA | TRBV21-1 | NA | CASTSIRKGVVAFF | TGTGCCAGCACCAGTATCAGGAAAGGGGTAGTGGCTTTCTTT
TRBJ2-1 | NA | TRBV2 | TRBD2 | CASSPGTSGGYNEQFF | TGTGCCAGCAGTCCCGGGACTAGCGGGGGGTACAATGAGCAGTTCTTC
TRBJ2-3 | NA | TRBV7-2 | NA | CASSLMSVRTDTQYF | TGTGCCAGCAGCTTAATGAGCGTACGCACAGATACGCAGTATTTT
TRBJ2-5 | NA | TRBV7-6 | NA | CASSLAQGLGETQYF | TGTGCCAGCAGCTTAGCGCAGGGGCTAGGGGAGACCCAGTACTTC
TRBJ1-2 | NA | TRBV27 | NA | CAAGVAQGYGYTF | TGTGCCGCGGGGGTCGCACAGGGATATGGCTACACCTTC
TRBJ2-3 | NA | TRBV7-2 | NA | CASSQGWDTQYF | TGTGCCAGCAGCCAGGGCTGGGATACGCAGTATTTT
TRBJ1-1 | NA | TRBV28 | NA | CASSSGRSTEAFF | TGTGCCAGCAGTTCCGGGAGGAGCACTGAAGCTTTCTTT
TRBJ1-2 | NA | TRBV28 | TRBD1 | CASSSIQGFDYGYTF | TGTGCCAGCAGTTCCATACAGGGGTTCGACTATGGCTACACCTTC
TRBJ1-1 | once | TRBV10-3 | NA | CAISESTQGKNTEAFF | TGTGCCATCAGTGAGTCGACTCAAGGCAAGAACACTGAAGCTTTCTTT
TRBJ2-2 | NA | TRBV29-1 | NA | CSVKGILNTGELFF | TGCAGCGTTAAGGGAATCCTGAACACCGGGGAGCTGTTTTTT
TRBJ1-1 | NA | TRBV5-1 | NA | CASRFGDVGNTEAFF | TGCGCCAGCAGATTCGGGGACGTTGGGAACACTGAAGCTTTCTTT
TRBJ1-1 | NA | TRBV6-5 | NA | CASTPRGMNTEAFF | TGTGCCAGCACCCCTAGGGGCATGAACACTGAAGCTTTCTTT
TRBJ2-7 | NA | TRBV29-1 | NA | CSVGGGSSSYEQYF | TGCAGCGTAGGCGGGGGCTCAAGCTCCTACGAGCAGTACTTC
TRBJ1-1 | NA | TRBV9 | NA | CASSPRLGTEAFF | TGTGCCAGCAGCCCTCGACTGGGGACTGAAGCTTTCTTT
TRBJ2-3 | NA | TRBV19 | NA | CASSKDVGGKVGRITDTQYF | TGTGCCAGTAGTAAGGACGTGGGGGGAAAGGTGGGGCGCATCACAGATACGCAGTATTTT
TRBJ2-3 | NA | TRBV25-1 | TRBD1 | CASSSLGGQKNTDTQYF | TGTGCCAGCAGTTCCTTAGGGGGACAGAAGAACACAGATACGCAGTATTTT
TRBJ1-1 | once | TRBV6-6 | TRBD1 | CASSRGTGSTEAFF | TGTGCCAGCAGCCGCGGGACAGGGAGCACTGAAGCTTTCTTT
TRBJ2-3 | NA | TRBV19 | NA | CASRTGTGRATQYF | TGTGCCAGTAGGACCGGGACGGGACGGGCTACGCAGTATTTT
TRBJ2-3 | NA | TRBV7-2 | TRBD2 | CASSRSGTSGRDTQYF | TGTGCCAGCAGCCGATCCGGGACTAGCGGGAGGGATACGCAGTATTTT
TRBJ2-3 | once | TRBV27 | NA | CASSLIGTDTQYF | TGTGCCAGCAGTTTAATCGGGACAGATACGCAGTATTTT
TRBJ1-1 | NA | TRBV28 | TRBD1 | CASSGPGQGSTEAFF | TGTGCCAGCAGTGGGCCGGGACAGGGGAGCACTGAAGCTTTCTTT
TRBJ1-2 | NA | TRBV5-6 | NA | CASSSWAHYGYTF | TGTGCCAGCAGCTCGTGGGCCCACTATGGCTACACCTTC
TRBJ2-7 | NA | TRBV5-1 | NA | CASSLGNRDNVYEQYF | TGCGCCAGCAGCTTGGGCAACCGGGACAACGTCTACGAGCAGTACTTC
TRBJ2-7 | NA | TRBV7-2 | TRBD1 | CASSPHGQGATYEQYF | TGTGCCAGCAGCCCGCATGGGCAGGGGGCAACATACGAGCAGTACTTC
TRBJ1-5 | NA | TRBV7-9 | NA | CASSLRVGKDGNQPQHF | TGTGCCAGCAGCTTAAGAGTAGGGAAAGATGGCAATCAGCCCCAGCATTTT
TRBJ2-7 | few | TRBV7-6 | NA | CASSASGTTFYEQYF | TGTGCCAGCAGCGCGAGCGGGACAACATTCTACGAGCAGTACTTC
TRBJ2-7 | NA | TRBV5-1 | NA | CASSSRQSYEQYF | TGCGCCAGCAGCTCCCGACAGTCCTACGAGCAGTACTTC
TRBJ2-5 | NA | TRBV19 | TRBD2 | CASSTGTSGQETQYF | TGTGCCAGTAGTACCGGGACTAGCGGGCAAGAGACCCAGTACTTC
TRBJ2-6 | NA | TRBV19 | NA | CASSGTEAGANVLTF | TGTGCCAGTAGTGGGACGGAGGCTGGGGCCAACGTCCTGACTTTC
TRBJ2-4 | NA | TRBV7-2 | NA | CASRTTVNKNIQYF | TGTGCCAGCAGAACGACAGTGAACAAAAACATTCAGTACTTC
TRBJ2-1 | NA | TRBV5-4 | NA | CATAPKGEGGNEQFF | TGTGCCACCGCACCTAAGGGGGAGGGGGGGAATGAGCAGTTCTTC
TRBJ1-2 | once | TRBV27 | TRBD1 | CASSLAGQEYYGYTF | TGTGCCAGCAGTTTGGCGGGACAGGAGTACTATGGCTACACCTTC
TRBJ1-4 | NA | TRBV6-1 | TRBD1 | CASSEISRGRGNPTNEKLFF | TGTGCCAGCAGTGAAATAAGTCGTGGCAGGGGGAATCCAACTAATGAAAAACTGTTTTTT
TRBJ1-2 | NA | TRBV5-1 | NA | CASSPTWDYGYTF | TGCGCCAGCAGCCCGACATGGGACTATGGCTACACCTTC
TRBJ2-1 | NA | TRBV14 | TRBD1 | CASSQGIGGKSPHYNEQFF | TGTGCCAGCAGCCAAGGAATAGGGGGCAAATCTCCGCACTACAATGAGCAGTTCTTC
TRBJ1-1 | NA | TRBV6-4 | NA | CASRDSVNTEAFF | TGTGCCAGCAGAGACTCAGTAAACACTGAAGCTTTCTTT
TRBJ1-6 | NA | TRBV18 | NA | CASSATTTGTMNSPLHF | TGTGCCAGCTCAGCCACAACCACCGGGACCATGAATTCACCCCTCCACTTT
TRBJ1-1 | NA | TRBV11-3 | TRBD1 | CASSTGGTVEAFF | TGTGCCAGCAGCACCGGGGGGACAGTTGAAGCTTTCTTT
TRBJ1-1 | once | TRBV4-3 | TRBD1 | CASSRTLQGATEAFF | TGCGCCAGCAGCCGGACTTTACAGGGGGCCACTGAAGCTTTCTTT
TRBJ2-3 | NA | TRBV5-1 | NA | CASRKSVSTDTQYF | TGCGCCAGCAGGAAGTCAGTAAGCACAGATACGCAGTATTTT
TRBJ1-2 | NA | TRBV28 | NA | CASSRGGRGGYTF | TGTGCCAGCAGCCGCGGGGGGCGTGGTGGCTACACCTTC
TRBJ1-6 | NA | TRBV4-3 | NA | CASSQVSSYNSPLHF | TGCGCCAGCAGCCAAGTAAGCTCCTATAATTCACCCCTCCACTTT
TRBJ2-7 | NA | TRBV6-5 | NA | CASSSIYEQYF | TGTGCCAGCAGTTCAATCTACGAGCAGTACTTC
TRBJ1-4 | NA | TRBV28 | NA | CASSDPTGEKLFF | TGTGCCAGCAGCGACCCGACCGGGGAAAAACTGTTTTTT